This passage covers 18 T cell receptor beta chains from one sample sequenced in a study of T cell repertoires in cytomegalovirus infection. One entry per CDR3 protein results from TCRdb running MiXCR on the reads. The sample lists fewer than 400,000 distinct CDR3 sequences; about a sixth were seen once. Material for sequencing was PBMCs. The receptors stem from a human donor in good health (CMV status not recorded). Some clones in this sample may be carry-over from other donors' samples.

This clonotype was recorded at least ten times. The chain has TRBV11-2 and TRBJ2-5; D might be TRBD2 (5 bases). V was cut by 7 bases and J by 1 base, with 13 bases left in between. The CDR3 runs 14 residues. Germline V gives CDR1 SGHAT, CDR2 FQNNGV. Here the CDR3 reads CASNPRGSQETQYF. CDR3 bases: TGTGCCAGCAACCCACGGGGAAGCCAAGAGACCCAGTACTTC.

This clonotype has a handful of counts. The chain uses TRBV12-3 or TRBV12-4 and TRBJ1-2; 7 bases are a match to TRBD1. V was clipped by 1 base and J by 6 bases; unmatched bases: 5. This CDR3 has 14 residues. CDR3 bases: TGTGCCAGCAGTTTAGAGGGACAGCCAAATGGCTACACCTTC. Protein sequence: CASSLEGQPNGYTF.

This clonotype was observed a handful of times. The CDR3 DNA follows: TGTGCCAGCAGCTTAGTCTCAGGGTTTATCTCACCCCTCCACTTT. It translates to CASSLVSGFISPLHF. The chain has TRBV7-9 and TRBJ1-6, with D possibly being TRBD1 (5 bases). V was shortened by 1 base and J by 10 bases, with 14 bases between the two germline ends. The germline gives CDR1 SEHNR, CDR2 FQNEAQ (reference sequence). This CDR3 has 15 amino acids.

The chain has TRBV2 and TRBJ2-3; no clear D gene. V lost 4 bases, J lost 2 bases, and 10 bases lay in between. Per germline, CDR1 SNHLY and CDR2 FYNNEI. The CDR3 runs 14 residues. CDR3 sequence (DNA): TGTGCCAGCAGTGTTGGCATTACCACAGATACGCAGTATTTT. Translation: CASSVGITTDTQYF.

The V call is TRBV6-8, the J call TRBJ2-1; TRBD2 aligns across 8 bases. Germline assignment: CDR1 MNHGY and CDR2 SAAAGT. The V and J ends lost 7 bases and 12 bases, in that order; junction bases with no gene match: 5. The CDR3 is 11 amino acids. The CDR3 reads CASTRGGSQFF. The DNA for the CDR3 is TGTGCCAGCACCCGGGGGGGGTCGCAGTTCTTC.

V and J are TRBV24-1 and TRBJ2-1; 9 nucleotides align to TRBD1. Losses at the gene ends were 5 bases for V and 5 bases for J; bases not matched to a gene: 9. CDR1 and CDR2 (germline): KGHDR, SFDVKD. The CDR3 runs to 16 residues. The CDR3 reads CATSGGSWDRDNEQFF. CDR3 nucleotides: TGTGCCACCAGTGGGGGTTCGTGGGACAGGGACAATGAGCAGTTCTTC.

This clonotype was observed a handful of times. This rearrangement joins TRBV12-3 or TRBV12-4 to TRBJ2-1, with no clear D. CDR3 length: 13 residues. V was trimmed by 3 bases and J by 2 bases, leaving 5 bases between them. CDR3 in amino acids: CASSLRAYNEQFF. The CDR3 DNA sequence: TGTGCCAGCAGTTTGCGTGCCTACAATGAGCAGTTCTTC.

The J gene is TRBJ2-7, the V gene TRBV29-1; D is perhaps TRBD1 (5 bases). Trimming took off 6 bases at V and 2 bases at J, with 11 bases between the two ends. This CDR3 spans 12 amino acids. Germline loops: CDR1 SQVTM, CDR2 ANQGSEA. The CDR3 here is CSVKTAPYEQYF. CDR3 DNA sequence: TGCAGCGTCAAGACAGCGCCCTACGAGCAGTACTTC.

V gene TRBV5-6 combines with J gene TRBJ2-1, with 13 bases that match TRBD2. With 1 base clipped from V and 6 bases from J, the junction kept 16 bases outside the gene matches. This CDR3 comprises 20 residues. Germline CDR1 is SGHDT and CDR2 is YYEEEE. This CDR3 is CASSLPPGLAGPGQGNEQFF. The CDR3 region has the DNA TGTGCCAGCAGCTTGCCCCCGGGACTAGCGGGACCGGGCCAGGGCAATGAGCAGTTCTTC.

This clonotype occurred many times. The chain couples TRBV5-6 to TRBJ1-1; maybe TRBD1 (6 bases). Germline lookup yields CDR1 SGHDT and CDR2 YYEEEE. The V end lost 7 bases, the J end lost 4 bases, and 23 bases lay between the germline ends. This CDR3 has 16 amino acids. CDR3 bases: TGTGCCAGCGAATCCCGGGGGGCAGTTCTGGGCACTGAAGCTTTCTTT. This translates into CASESRGAVLGTEAFF.

Ten or more counts support this clonotype. J is TRBJ1-1 and V is TRBV7-2; 7 bases are shared with TRBD1. Trimming cost V 5 bases and J 8 bases; bases outside gene matches: 14. CDR1 is SGHTA and CDR2 is FQGNSA in the germline V gene. The CDR3 spans 15 residues. The CDR3 nucleotides are TGTGCCAGCAGCCCTCTGGGACAGAGCTCCGCCGAAGCTTTCTTT. It encodes CASSPLGQSSAEAFF.

The V gene is TRBV6-1, the J gene TRBJ2-7, with TRBD2 matching over 8 bases. The CDR3 loop spans 16 amino acids. CDR1 is MNHNS, CDR2 SASEGT, per germline. The ends lost 6 bases at V and 2 bases at J; junction bases unmatched: 12. CDR3 sequence (DNA): TGTGCCAGCAGGGAACTTCTAGCGGGCGTTACCTACGAGCAGTACTTC. Its protein is CASRELLAGVTYEQYF.

The chain couples TRBV19 to TRBJ1-1; no reliable D call. The CDR3 totals 17 residues. V was shortened by 6 bases and J by 0 bases, with 20 bases between the two germline ends. Germline values: CDR1 LNHDA, CDR2 SQIVND (reference sequence). The CDR3 region is CASRQLFRSTVNTEAFF. The CDR3 coding sequence is TGTGCCAGTAGACAACTTTTTCGCTCGACGGTGAACACTGAAGCTTTCTTT.

This clonotype was picked up a small number of times. The rearrangement links TRBV20-1 to TRBJ2-5; tentatively, D is TRBD1 (5 bases). V gave up 7 bases and J gave up 5 bases, with 14 bases separating them. Germline V gene data show CDR1 as DFQATT and CDR2 as SNEGSKA (reference sequence). The CDR3 covers 12 residues. The CDR3 nucleotides are TGCAGTGTCCCCTCCAGGGCGGAGACCCAGTACTTC. Translating it yields CSVPSRAETQYF.

Only a few counts were recorded for this clonotype. This chain uses TRBV18 with TRBJ1-1; D gene uncertain. CDR1 is KGHSH, CDR2 LQKENI, per germline. V dropped 3 bases and J dropped 1 base, with 12 bases sitting between them. This CDR3 has 15 residues. CDR3 in amino acids: CASSPAGFGNTEAFF. The CDR3 DNA is TGTGCCAGCTCACCCGCCGGGTTCGGGAACACTGAAGCTTTCTTT.

This clonotype was detected a few times. J is TRBJ2-5 and V is TRBV14, with D perhaps TRBD2 (6 bases). From germline, CDR1 is SGHDN and CDR2 FVKESK. The V gene lost 2 bases and the J gene lost 0 bases, with 16 bases spanning the gap. The CDR3 has 17 amino acids. The CDR3 DNA is TGTGCCAGCAGCCAACCTCCGGAGGGCCGGTACCAAGAGACCCAGTACTTC. Protein: CASSQPPEGRYQETQYF.

This clonotype turned up a few times. The chain carries TRBV20-1 and TRBJ1-5; no clear D gene. Per the germline V gene, CDR1 is DFQATT and CDR2 is SNEGSKA (reference sequence). Trimming took off 3 bases at V and 6 bases at J, with 9 bases between the two ends. The CDR3 is 12 amino acids. Written as DNA, the CDR3 is TGCAGTGCTAGCGTTGCGGGTCAGCCCCAGCATTTT. Translation: CSASVAGQPQHF.

The rearrangement uses TRBV24-1 and TRBJ2-3, with TRBD2 matching 12 bases. Germline CDR1 KGHDR, CDR2 SFDVKD. Losses at the gene ends were 12 bases for V and 4 bases for J; bases not matched to a gene: 4. This CDR3 is 13 amino acids long. The CDR3 nucleotides are TGTGCCTCTAGCGGGGGGGCCGCAGATACGCAGTATTTT. Protein product: CASSGGAADTQYF.